Listed below are T cell receptor beta chains from one sample, sequenced in a study of blood T cell repertoires in COVID-19. Produced via immunoSEQ multiplex PCR; TCRdb's table is partial and in-frame only. The repertoire holds hundreds of thousands of clones, with 87% as singletons. Sequencing was performed on peripheral blood. All receptors derive from a young woman who had recovered from COVID-19. Each CDR3 is given with its conserved first and last residue. Fields, in order: V gene, clone size, J gene, D gene, CDR3 protein, CDR3 DNA. A D gene is named only where the DNA matches it firmly. Not every row has a clone size; where given, it reads once, few, many or a size class.

TRBV5-1	.	TRBJ2-7	.	CASSLVTESEQYF	TGCGCCAGCAGCTTGGTCACGGAGTCCGAGCAGTACTTC
TRBV29-1	once	TRBJ2-7	TRBD1	CSVLSWQGAYEQYF	TGCAGCGTTTTAAGCTGGCAGGGGGCCTACGAGCAGTACTTC
TRBV5-6	.	TRBJ2-1	TRBD2	CASNTGLAVNEQFF	TGTGCCAGCAACACCGGACTAGCGGTCAATGAGCAGTTCTTC
TRBV11-1	.	TRBJ1-2	.	CASSLQSIYGYTF	TGTGCCAGCAGCCTACAGTCGATCTATGGCTACACCTTC
TRBV6-2/TRBV6-3	once	TRBJ1-6	TRBD1	CASSYAQGVISPLHF	TGTGCCAGCAGTTACGCCCAGGGGGTGATTTCACCCCTCCACTTT
TRBV19	.	TRBJ2-1	TRBD2	CASSARERGYNEQFF	TGTGCCAGTAGTGCCCGAGAGCGGGGTTACAATGAGCAGTTCTTC
TRBV6-6	.	TRBJ2-3	.	CASRWGQESDTQYF	TGTGCCAGCAGGTGGGGCCAGGAATCAGATACGCAGTATTTT
TRBV7-6	.	TRBJ1-4	.	CASSYTGSPGEKLFF	TGTGCCAGCAGCTACACCGGCAGCCCCGGGGAAAAACTGTTTTTT
TRBV29-1	.	TRBJ2-1	TRBD1	CSVDKSDREEFF	TGCAGCGTTGACAAATCGGACAGGGAGGAGTTCTTC
TRBV9	.	TRBJ2-1	TRBD2	CASSSRVAGENEQFF	TGTGCCAGCAGCTCTCGGGTAGCGGGAGAGAATGAGCAGTTCTTC
TRBV18	.	TRBJ1-1	.	CASSPGIQGLMNTEAFF	TGTGCCAGCTCACCAGGTATTCAGGGGCTTATGAACACTGAAGCTTTCTTT
TRBV2	few	TRBJ1-2	TRBD1	CASSTDRAVFYGYTF	TGTGCCAGCAGTACTGACAGGGCGGTCTTCTATGGCTACACCTTC
TRBV11-2	.	TRBJ1-4	.	CASSPLTGGSGKLFF	TGTGCCAGCAGCCCACTGACAGGTGGTTCAGGAAAACTGTTTTTT
TRBV5-8	once	TRBJ1-3	TRBD1	CASSLDRDRGNTIYF	TGTGCCAGCAGCTTGGACCGGGACAGGGGAAACACCATATATTTT
TRBV6-5	.	TRBJ1-3	.	CASSYDGGLSGNTIYF	TGTGCCAGCAGTTACGATGGGGGCCTCTCTGGAAACACCATATATTTT
TRBV21-1	.	TRBJ1-3	.	CARTGQLSGNTIYF	TGTGCCAGAACCGGACAGCTCTCTGGAAACACCATATATTTT
TRBV5-4	.	TRBJ2-1	TRBD2	CASSSPGLEANEQFF	TGTGCCAGCAGCTCTCCGGGACTAGAAGCCAATGAGCAGTTCTTC
TRBV6-5	.	TRBJ2-7	.	CASRLSTGIYEQYF	TGTGCCAGCAGACTATCTACAGGGATCTACGAGCAGTACTTC
TRBV6-5	.	TRBJ1-1	TRBD1	CASGPGGSATEAFF	TGTGCCAGCGGCCCAGGGGGTTCGGCCACTGAAGCTTTCTTT
TRBV6-2/TRBV6-3	.	TRBJ2-1	TRBD2	CASSSLGPGGPSYNEQFF	TGTGCCAGCAGTTCCCTGGGACCGGGAGGCCCCTCCTACAATGAGCAGTTCTTC
TRBV10-3	.	TRBJ1-5	.	CAISDSGNQPQHF	TGTGCCATCAGTGACAGCGGCAATCAGCCCCAGCATTTT
TRBV18	.	TRBJ1-1	TRBD1	CASSPAGGQTEAFF	TGTGCCAGCTCACCCGCAGGGGGCCAGACTGAAGCTTTCTTT
TRBV7-6	.	TRBJ2-5	.	CASSFRTALQETQYF	TGTGCCAGCAGCTTTCGGACAGCATTACAAGAGACCCAGTACTTC
TRBV12-5	.	TRBJ2-1	TRBD2	CASLAGGFGNEQFF	TGTGCTAGTCTAGCGGGAGGGTTCGGGAATGAGCAGTTCTTC
TRBV11-1	.	TRBJ2-5	.	CASSRAMQETQYF	TGTGCCAGCAGCCGCGCCATGCAAGAGACCCAGTACTTC
TRBV18	.	TRBJ1-1	TRBD1	CASSLGTANTEAFF	TGTGCCAGCTCACTAGGGACAGCGAACACTGAAGCTTTCTTT
TRBV29-1	.	TRBJ1-2	.	CSVDPREGGYTF	TGCAGCGTTGACCCCAGGGAAGGCGGCTACACCTTC
TRBV5-5	.	TRBJ1-2	.	CASGAGDNYGYTF	TGTGCCAGCGGCGCGGGGGATAACTATGGCTACACCTTC
TRBV29-1	.	TRBJ1-1	.	CSVERGRAEAFF	TGCAGCGTTGAGCGGGGTCGCGCTGAAGCTTTCTTT
TRBV5-1	.	TRBJ1-5	.	CASSFSPGQPQHF	TGCGCCAGCAGCTTTAGTCCCGGGCAGCCCCAGCATTTT
TRBV7-2	.	TRBJ2-4	.	CASSLVITSAAKNIQYF	TGTGCCAGCAGCTTAGTAATTACCAGCGCAGCCAAAAACATTCAGTACTTC
TRBV11-2	.	TRBJ1-3	TRBD1	CASSPFESLDRGLGNTIYF	TGTGCCAGCAGCCCGTTTGAAAGTCTGGACAGGGGGCTTGGAAACACCATATATTTT
TRBV4-3	.	TRBJ2-1	.	CASSQEPGPGNEQFF	TGCGCCAGCAGCCAAGAACCGGGCCCGGGGAATGAGCAGTTCTTC
TRBV19	.	TRBJ2-4	.	CASSMGNIQYF	TGTGCCAGTAGTATGGGCAACATTCAGTACTTC
TRBV27	.	TRBJ1-2	.	CASSPLGGSTGYTF	TGTGCCAGCAGTCCATTGGGAGGCTCCACCGGCTACACCTTC
TRBV2	.	TRBJ2-2	TRBD2	CASSKGLAVPGELFF	TGTGCCAGCAGTAAGGGACTAGCGGTGCCAGGGGAGCTGTTTTTT
TRBV10-3	.	TRBJ1-1	.	CAISESGGTLENTEAFF	TGTGCCATCAGTGAGTCAGGCGGGACCCTCGAGAACACTGAAGCTTTCTTT